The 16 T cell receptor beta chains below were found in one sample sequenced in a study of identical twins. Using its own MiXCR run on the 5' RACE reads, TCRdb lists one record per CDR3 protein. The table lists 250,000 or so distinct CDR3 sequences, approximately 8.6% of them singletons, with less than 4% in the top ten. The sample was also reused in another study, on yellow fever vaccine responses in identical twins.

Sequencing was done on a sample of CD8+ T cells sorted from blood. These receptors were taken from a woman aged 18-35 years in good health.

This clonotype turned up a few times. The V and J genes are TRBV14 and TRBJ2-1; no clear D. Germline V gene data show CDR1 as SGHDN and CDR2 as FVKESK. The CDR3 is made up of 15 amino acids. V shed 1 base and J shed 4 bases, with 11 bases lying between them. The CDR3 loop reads CASSQGVGGYNEQFF. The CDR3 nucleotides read TGTGCCAGCAGCCAAGGAGTCGGCGGTTACAATGAGCAGTTCTTC.

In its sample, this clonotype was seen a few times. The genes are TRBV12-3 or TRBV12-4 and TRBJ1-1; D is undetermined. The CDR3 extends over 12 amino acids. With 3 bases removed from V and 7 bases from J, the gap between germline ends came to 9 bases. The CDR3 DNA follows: TGTGCCAGCAGTTTCTTACAGTATGAAGCTTTCTTT. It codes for CASSFLQYEAFF.

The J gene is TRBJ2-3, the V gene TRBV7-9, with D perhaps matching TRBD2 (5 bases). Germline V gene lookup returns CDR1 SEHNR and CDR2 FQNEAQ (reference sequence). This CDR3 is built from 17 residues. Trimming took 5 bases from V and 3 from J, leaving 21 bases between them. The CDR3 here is CASSPSGVEERTDTQYF. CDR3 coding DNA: TGTGCCAGCAGCCCCTCCGGGGTAGAGGAAAGGACAGATACGCAGTATTTT.

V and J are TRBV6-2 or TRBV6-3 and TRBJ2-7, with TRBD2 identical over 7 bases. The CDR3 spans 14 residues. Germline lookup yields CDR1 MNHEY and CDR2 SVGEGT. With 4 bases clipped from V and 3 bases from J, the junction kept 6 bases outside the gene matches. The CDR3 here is CASSWGAGNYEQYF. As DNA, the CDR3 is TGTGCCAGCAGTTGGGGAGCGGGAAACTACGAGCAGTACTTC.

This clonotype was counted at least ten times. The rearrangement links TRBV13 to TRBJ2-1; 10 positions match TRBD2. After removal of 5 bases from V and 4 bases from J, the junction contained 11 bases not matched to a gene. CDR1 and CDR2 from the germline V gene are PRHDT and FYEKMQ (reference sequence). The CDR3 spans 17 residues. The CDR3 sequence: CASSLRPSGGMYNEQFF. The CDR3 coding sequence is TGTGCCAGCAGCCTCCGACCTAGCGGGGGCATGTACAATGAGCAGTTCTTC. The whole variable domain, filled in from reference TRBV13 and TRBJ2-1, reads AAGVIQSPRHLIKEKRETATLKCYPIPRHDTVYWYQQGPGQDPQFLISFYEKMQSDKGSIPDRFSAQQFSDYHSELNMSSLELGDSALYFCASSLRPSGGMYNEQFFGPGTRLTVL.

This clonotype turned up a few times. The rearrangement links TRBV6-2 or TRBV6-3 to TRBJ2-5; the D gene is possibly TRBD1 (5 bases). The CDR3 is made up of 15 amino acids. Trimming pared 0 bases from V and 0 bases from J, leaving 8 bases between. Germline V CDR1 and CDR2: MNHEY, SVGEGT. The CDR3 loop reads CASSYSKGYQETQYF. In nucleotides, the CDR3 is TGTGCCAGCAGTTACTCGAAGGGGTACCAAGAGACCCAGTACTTC.

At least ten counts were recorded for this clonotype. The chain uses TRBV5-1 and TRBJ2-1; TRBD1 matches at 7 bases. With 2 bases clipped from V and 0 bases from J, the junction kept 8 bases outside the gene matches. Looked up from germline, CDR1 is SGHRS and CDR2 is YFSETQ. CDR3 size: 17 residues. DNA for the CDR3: TGCGCCAGCAGCTTCAGCCCGACAGGGAGCTCCTACAATGAGCAGTTCTTC. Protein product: CASSFSPTGSSYNEQFF.

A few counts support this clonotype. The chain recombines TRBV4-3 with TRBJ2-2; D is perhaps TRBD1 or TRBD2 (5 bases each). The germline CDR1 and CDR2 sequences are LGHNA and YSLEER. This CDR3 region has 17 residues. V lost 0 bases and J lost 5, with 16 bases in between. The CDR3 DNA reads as TGCGCCAGCAGCCAAGAGTCGCGAGGGGCCGGAACCGGGGAGCTGTTTTTT. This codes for CASSQESRGAGTGELFF.

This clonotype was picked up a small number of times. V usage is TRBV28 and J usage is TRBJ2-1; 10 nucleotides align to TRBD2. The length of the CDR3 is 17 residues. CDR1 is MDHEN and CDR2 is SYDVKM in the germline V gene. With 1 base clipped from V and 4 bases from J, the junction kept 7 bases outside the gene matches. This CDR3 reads CASSLFSRTSGYNEQFF. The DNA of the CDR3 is TGTGCCAGCAGTTTATTTTCTCGGACTAGCGGTTACAATGAGCAGTTCTTC.

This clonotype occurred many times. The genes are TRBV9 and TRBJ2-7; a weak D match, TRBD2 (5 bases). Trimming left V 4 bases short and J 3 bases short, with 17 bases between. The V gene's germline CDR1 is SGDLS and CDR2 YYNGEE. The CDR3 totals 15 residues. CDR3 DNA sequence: TGTGCCAGCAGCTCCGAGGCCCTAGCAGACTACGAGCAGTACTTC. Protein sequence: CASSSEALADYEQYF.

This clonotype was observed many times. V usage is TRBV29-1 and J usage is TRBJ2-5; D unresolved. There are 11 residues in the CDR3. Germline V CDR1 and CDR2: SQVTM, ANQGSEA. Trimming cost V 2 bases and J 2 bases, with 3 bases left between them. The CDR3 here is CSVEQQETQYF. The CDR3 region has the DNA TGCAGCGTTGAACAACAAGAGACCCAGTACTTC.

CDR3 bases: TGTGCCAGCAGCTCCTCGAGCACCGGGGACGAGCAGTACTTC. Residues: CASSSSSTGDEQYF. The V call is TRBV7-8, the J call TRBJ2-7, with a weak D call TRBD2 (5 bases). The germline V and J ends were trimmed by 4 bases and 5 bases, with 15 bases remaining between them. This CDR3 region has 14 residues. The germline CDR1 and CDR2 sequences are SGHVS and FQNEAQ.

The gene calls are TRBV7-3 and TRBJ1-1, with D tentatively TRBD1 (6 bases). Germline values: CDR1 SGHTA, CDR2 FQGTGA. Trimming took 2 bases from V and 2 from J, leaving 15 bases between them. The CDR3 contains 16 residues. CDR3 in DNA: TGTGCCAGCAGCTTACTCGGGGGCGGAGGTAACACTGAAGCTTTCTTT. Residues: CASSLLGGGGNTEAFF. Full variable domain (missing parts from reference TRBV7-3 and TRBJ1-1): GAGVSQTPSNKVTEKGKYVELRCDPISGHTALYWYRQSLGQGPEFLIYFQGTGAADDSGLPNDRFFAVRPEGSVSTLKIQRTERGDSAVYLCASSLLGGGGNTEAFFGQGTRLTVV.

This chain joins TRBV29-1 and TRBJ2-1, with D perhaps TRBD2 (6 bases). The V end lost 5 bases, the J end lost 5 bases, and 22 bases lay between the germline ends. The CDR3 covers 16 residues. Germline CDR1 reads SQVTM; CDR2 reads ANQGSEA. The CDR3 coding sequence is TGCAGCGTTCAGCTGGAGGGGCCCGTACTCGACAATGAGCAGTTCTTC. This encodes CSVQLEGPVLDNEQFF.

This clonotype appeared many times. The CDR3 region is CASSLAWVSYEQYF. Here the CDR3 DNA reads TGCGCCAGCAGCTTGGCCTGGGTTTCCTACGAGCAGTACTTC. The chain couples TRBV5-1 to TRBJ2-7, with no clear D. The CDR3 is 14 amino acids. Trimming removed 0 bases from V and 1 base from J, with 8 bases in between. Germline CDR1 reads SGHRS; CDR2 reads YFSETQ.

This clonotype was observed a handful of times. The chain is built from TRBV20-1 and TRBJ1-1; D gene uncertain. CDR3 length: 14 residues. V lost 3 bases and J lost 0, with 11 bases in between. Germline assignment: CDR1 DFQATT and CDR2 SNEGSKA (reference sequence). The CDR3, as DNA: TGCAGTGCTAGGTTCGGGATCTTGAACACTGAAGCTTTCTTT. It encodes CSARFGILNTEAFF.